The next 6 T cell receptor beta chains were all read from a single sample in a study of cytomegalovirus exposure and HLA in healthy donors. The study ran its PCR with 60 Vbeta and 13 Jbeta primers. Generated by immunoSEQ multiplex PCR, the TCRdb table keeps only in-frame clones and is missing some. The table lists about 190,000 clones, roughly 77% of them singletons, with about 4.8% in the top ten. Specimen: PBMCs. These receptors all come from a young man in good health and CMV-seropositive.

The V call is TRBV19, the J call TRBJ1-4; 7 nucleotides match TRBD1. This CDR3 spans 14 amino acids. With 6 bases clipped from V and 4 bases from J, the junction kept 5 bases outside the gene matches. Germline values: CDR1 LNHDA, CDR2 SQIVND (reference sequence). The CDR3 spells CASSPGQLNEKLFF. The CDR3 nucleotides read TGTGCCAGTAGCCCGGGACAGCTTAATGAAAAACTGTTTTTT. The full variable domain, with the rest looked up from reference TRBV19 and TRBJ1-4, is DGGITQSPKYLFRKEGQNVTLSCEQNLNHDAMYWYRQDPGQGLRLIYYSQIVNDFQKGDIAEGYSVSREKKESFPLTVTSAQKNPTAFYLCASSPGQLNEKLFFGSGTQLSVL.

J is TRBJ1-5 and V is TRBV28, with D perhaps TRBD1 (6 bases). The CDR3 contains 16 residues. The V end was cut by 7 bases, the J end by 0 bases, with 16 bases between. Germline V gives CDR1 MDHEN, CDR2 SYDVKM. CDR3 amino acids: CASTLKQGYSNQPQHF. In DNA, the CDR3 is TGTGCCAGCACCCTAAAACAGGGTTATAGCAATCAGCCCCAGCATTTT. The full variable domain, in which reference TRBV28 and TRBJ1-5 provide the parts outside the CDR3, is DVKVTQSSRYLVKRTGEKVFLECVQDMDHENMFWYRQDPGLGLRLIYFSYDVKMKEKGDIPEGYSVSREKKERFSLILESASTNQTSMYLCASTLKQGYSNQPQHFGDGTRLSIL.

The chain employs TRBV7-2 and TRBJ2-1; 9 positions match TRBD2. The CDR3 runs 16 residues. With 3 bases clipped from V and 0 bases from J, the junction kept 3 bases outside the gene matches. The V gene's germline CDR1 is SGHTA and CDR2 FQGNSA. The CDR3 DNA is TGTGCCAGCAGCTTCCATAGCGGGAGCTCCTACAATGAGCAGTTCTTC. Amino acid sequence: CASSFHSGSSYNEQFF. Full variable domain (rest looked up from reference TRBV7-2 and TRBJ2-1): GAGVSQSPSNKVTEKGKDVELRCDPISGHTALYWYRQSLGQGLEFLIYFQGNSAPDKSGLPSDRFSAERTGGSVSTLTIQRTQQEDSAVYLCASSFHSGSSYNEQFFGPGTRLTVL.

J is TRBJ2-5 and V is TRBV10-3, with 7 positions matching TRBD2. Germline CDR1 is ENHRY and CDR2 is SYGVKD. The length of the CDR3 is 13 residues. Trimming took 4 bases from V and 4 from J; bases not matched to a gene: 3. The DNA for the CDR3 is TGTGCCATCAGTGGGCGGGGGAGAGAGACCCAGTACTTC. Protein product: CAISGRGRETQYF.

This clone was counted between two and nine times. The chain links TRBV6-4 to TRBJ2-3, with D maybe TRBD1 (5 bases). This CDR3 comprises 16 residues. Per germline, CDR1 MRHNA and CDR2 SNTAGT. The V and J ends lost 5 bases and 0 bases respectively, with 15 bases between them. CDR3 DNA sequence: TGTGCCAGCAGTTACTGGTGGGGCCGTAGCACAGATACGCAGTATTTT. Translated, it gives CASSYWWGRSTDTQYF.

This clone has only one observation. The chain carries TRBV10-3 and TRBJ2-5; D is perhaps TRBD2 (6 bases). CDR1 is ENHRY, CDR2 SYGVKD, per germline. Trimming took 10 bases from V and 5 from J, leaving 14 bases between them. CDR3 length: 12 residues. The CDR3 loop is CATGGNSETQYF. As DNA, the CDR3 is TGTGCCACGGGCGGGAATTCGGAGACCCAGTACTTC.